The 2 T cell receptor beta chains below were found in one sample sequenced in a study of T cell changes during pregnancy in multiple sclerosis. Measured with immunoSEQ multiplex PCR; TCRdb has only the in-frame clones, and not every one. The table lists over 70,000 clones, 85% to 95% of them singletons. The sample consisted of peripheral blood, taken in the third trimester of pregnancy. These receptors were collected from a female donor in good health, enrolled as a control in a pregnancy study.

This sequence joins TRBV5-5 and TRBJ1-5; D is unclear. V lost 4 bases to trimming and J lost 4 bases, with 12 bases between them. Germline V gives CDR1 SGHKS, CDR2 YYEKEE (reference sequence). CDR3 size: 14 residues. The CDR3 protein is CASSPRAANQPQHF. In DNA, the CDR3 is TGTGCCAGCAGCCCCCGCGCCGCAAATCAGCCCCAGCATTTT.

The CDR3 reads CATSGTGNGYTF. CDR3 in DNA: TGTGCCACCTCCGGGACAGGGAATGGCTACACCTTC. The chain links TRBV15 to TRBJ1-2; TRBD1 matches at 9 bases. Looked up from germline, CDR1 is LNHNV and CDR2 is YYDKDF (reference sequence). V lost 8 bases and J lost 6; bases outside the gene matches: 4. This CDR3 region has 12 residues. The full variable domain, its missing parts supplied by reference TRBV15 and TRBJ1-2, is DAMVIQNPRYQVTQFGKPVTLSCSQTLNHNVMYWYQQKSSQAPKLLFHYYDKDFNNEADTPDNFQSRRPNTSFCFLDIRSPGLGDTAMYLCATSGTGNGYTFGSGTRLTVV.